This T cell receptor beta chain was recorded in a study of shared T cell receptors in the human thymus. This clone has only one observation. J was trimmed by 2 bases and V by 8 bases; bases with no gene match: 4. The germline gives CDR1 MGHDK, CDR2 SYGVNS. CDR3 size: 13 residues. Sequencing used immunoSEQ multiplex PCR; TCRdb keeps in-frame clones, though not all of them. Here the sample spans some 640,000 clones, around 87% being singletons. This same sample was also taken into another study, of human thymus T cells. This second report adds: Those donating were healthy Finnish infants in corrective surgery for congenital heart defects. Thymus tissue was removed during corrective cardiac surgery. Related research found strongly overlapping thymic repertoires in unrelated individuals.

The sequence was collected from a boy in the first two years of life with a congenital heart defect. The chain is built from TRBV25-1 and TRBJ2-3; 7 bases fit TRBD2. Sequenced input: thymocytes. The chain's CDR3 is CASAGDPTDTQYF. The DNA of the CDR3 is TGTGCCAGCGCGGGGGACCCCACAGATACGCAGTATTTT.